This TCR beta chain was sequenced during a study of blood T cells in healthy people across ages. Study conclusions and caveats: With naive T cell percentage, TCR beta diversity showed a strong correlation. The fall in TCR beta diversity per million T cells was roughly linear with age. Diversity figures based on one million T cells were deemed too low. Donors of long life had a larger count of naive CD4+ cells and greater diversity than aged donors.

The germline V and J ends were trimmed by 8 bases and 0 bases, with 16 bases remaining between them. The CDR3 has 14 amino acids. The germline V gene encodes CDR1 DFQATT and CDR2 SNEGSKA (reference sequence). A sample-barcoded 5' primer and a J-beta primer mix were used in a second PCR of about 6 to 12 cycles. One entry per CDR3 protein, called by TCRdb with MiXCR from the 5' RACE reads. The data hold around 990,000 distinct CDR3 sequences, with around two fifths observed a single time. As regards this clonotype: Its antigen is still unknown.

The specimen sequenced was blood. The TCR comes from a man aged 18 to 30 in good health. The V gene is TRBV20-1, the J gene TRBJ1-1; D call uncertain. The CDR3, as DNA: TGCAGTTCCACCCCCGCGGGTATGAACACTGAAGCTTTCTTT. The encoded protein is CSSTPAGMNTEAFF.